Listed here are 4 T cell receptor beta chains from one sample, sequenced in a study of CD8+ T cells in alopecia areata. Sequencing templates came from extracted RNA that was reverse transcribed into cDNA. Libraries were prepared by immunoSEQ multiplex PCR; TCRdb keeps only in-frame clonotypes and omits some of them. Found here are about 130,000 clones, 49% of them singletons; the top ten hold around 20%. The starting material was CD8+ T cells sorted from blood, obtained at week 0. The origin of the receptors is a human donor with alopecia areata.

The chain is built from TRBV25-1 and TRBJ1-4; D is unclear. The ends were cut back, 5 bases at V and 0 bases at J, with 10 bases in the middle. Germline values: CDR1 MGHDK, CDR2 SYGVNS. The CDR3 sequence is 15 residues long. The CDR3 nucleotides read TGTGCCAGCAGTACCAGATTCGCAACTAATGAAAAACTGTTTTTT. Its translation: CASSTRFATNEKLFF. The entire variable domain, with the rest obtained from reference TRBV25-1 and TRBJ1-4, is as follows: EADIYQTPRYLVIGTGKKITLECSQTMGHDKMYWYQQDPGMELHLIHYSYGVNSTEKGDLSSESTVSRIRTEHFPLTLESARPSHTSQYLCASSTRFATNEKLFFGSGTQLSVL.

The rearrangement uses TRBV4-2 and TRBJ2-3, with a weak D call TRBD1 (6 bases). Looked up from germline, CDR1 is LGHNA and CDR2 is YNFKEQ. CDR3 size: 13 residues. The germline V and J ends were trimmed by 5 bases and 2 bases, with 8 bases remaining between them. CDR3 loop: CASSDRTTDTQYF. Written as DNA, the CDR3 is TGTGCCAGCAGCGACAGGACCACAGATACGCAGTATTTT.

This chain joins TRBV27 and TRBJ2-5; 12 bases align to TRBD2. Germline assignment: CDR1 MNHEY and CDR2 SMNVEV (reference sequence). Trimming removed 5 bases from V and 7 bases from J; junction bases left unmatched: 8. The CDR3 consists of 15 residues. This CDR3 reads CASSEGLAGPTTQYF. CDR3 DNA: TGTGCCAGCAGTGAGGGACTAGCGGGCCCAACGACCCAGTACTTC.

V and J are TRBV4-2 and TRBJ2-7, with D possibly TRBD2 on 5 matching bases. Trimming stripped 0 bases from V and 2 bases from J, with 8 bases between. CDR1 is LGHNA, CDR2 YNFKEQ, per germline. This CDR3 region has 14 residues. In DNA, the CDR3 is TGTGCCAGCAGCCAAGATCCGGGGACCTACGAGCAGTACTTC. As protein: CASSQDPGTYEQYF.